Listed below are T cell receptor beta chains from one sample, sequenced in a study of shared clonotypes between healthy human individuals. Only in-frame clones appear in the TCRdb table, and some are missing; sequencing was by immunoSEQ multiplex PCR. The data show more than 550,000 clones, with under 95% seen just once and nearly 25% held by the top ten. Sequencing was done on a sample of naive CD8+ T cells sorted from blood. These receptors all stem from a man aged 25 to 40 in good health. Each CDR3 is given with its conserved first and last residue. A D gene is named only where the DNA matches it firmly. Rows give clone size only sometimes, using once, few, many, or a class for an expanded clone.

V	D	J	size	CDR3	DNA
TRBV30	.	TRBJ2-5	.	CAGVQGTVNGGVGETQYF	TGTGCCGGCGTGCAGGGGACGGTGAATGGGGGAGTCGGAGAGACCCAGTACTTC
TRBV6-6	TRBD1	TRBJ2-5	.	CASTTGTGIETQYF	TGTGCCAGTACCACCGGGACAGGGATAGAGACCCAGTACTTC
TRBV18	.	TRBJ1-1	.	CASSVGKAEAFF	TGTGCCAGCTCGGTGGGCAAGGCTGAAGCTTTCTTT
TRBV5-5	TRBD2	TRBJ2-1	once	CASSLEIAGGNGNEQFF	TGTGCCAGCAGCTTGGAGATAGCGGGAGGGAACGGGAATGAGCAGTTCTTC
TRBV7-6	.	TRBJ2-1	.	CASSQEKGGGSYNEQFF	TGTGCCAGCAGCCAAGAAAAGGGGGGGGGCTCCTACAATGAGCAGTTCTTC
TRBV7-9	TRBD2	TRBJ2-7	.	CASSPNPSGRFDEQYF	TGTGCCAGCAGCCCGAATCCTAGCGGGAGGTTCGACGAGCAGTACTTC
TRBV27	TRBD2	TRBJ2-1	.	CASRDLSGSSYNEQFF	TGTGCCAGCAGAGACCTTAGCGGGAGCTCCTACAATGAGCAGTTCTTC
TRBV7-2	TRBD1	TRBJ2-5	.	CASSKKTGFNQETQYF	TGTGCCAGCAGCAAGAAGACAGGGTTTAACCAAGAGACCCAGTACTTC
TRBV28	TRBD1	TRBJ2-3	.	CASSLGPVISQGAVPDTQYF	TGTGCCAGCAGTTTAGGCCCCGTAATAAGTCAGGGGGCTGTCCCAGATACGCAGTATTTT
TRBV11-2	.	TRBJ1-3	.	CASSLQDSGNTIYF	TGTGCCAGCAGCTTACAGGACTCTGGAAACACCATATATTTT
TRBV5-5	TRBD2	TRBJ2-1	.	CASSLRPGGFRNEQFF	TGTGCCAGCAGCTTGAGGCCCGGGGGGTTTAGGAATGAGCAGTTCTTC
TRBV27	.	TRBJ2-3	.	CASSLVGSLGTDTQYF	TGTGCCAGCAGTTTGGTCGGGAGTTTGGGCACAGATACGCAGTATTTT
TRBV6-6	.	TRBJ2-1	.	CASSGNNEQFF	TGTGCCAGCAGCGGGAACAATGAGCAGTTCTTC
TRBV28	TRBD1	TRBJ2-3	.	CASSPHDRGLGDTQYF	TGTGCCAGCAGTCCCCATGACAGGGGGTTAGGAGATACGCAGTATTTT
TRBV16	.	TRBJ1-2	.	CASSSIEGGYGYTF	TGTGCCAGCAGCTCCATTGAGGGCGGCTATGGCTACACCTTC
TRBV29-1	TRBD2	TRBJ2-1	.	CSVETSGSESNEQFF	TGCAGCGTTGAAACTAGCGGGAGCGAAAGCAATGAGCAGTTCTTC
TRBV28	.	TRBJ2-1	.	CASSFSTSNEQFF	TGTGCCAGCAGTTTCTCGACTAGCAATGAGCAGTTCTTC
TRBV20-1	.	TRBJ2-5	.	CSASFETQYF	TGCAGTGCTAGTTTCGAGACCCAGTACTTC
TRBV7-9	TRBD2	TRBJ2-7	.	CASTLGAGGGEQYF	TGTGCCAGCACCCTGGGGGCGGGAGGCGGTGAGCAGTACTTC
TRBV7-9	TRBD1	TRBJ2-5	once	CASSFWTGPETQYF	TGTGCCAGCAGCTTTTGGACAGGTCCGGAGACCCAGTACTTC
TRBV4-1	.	TRBJ2-7	.	CASSRGGPEDEQYF	TGCGCCAGCAGCCGGGGGGGGCCCGAAGACGAGCAGTACTTC
TRBV14	.	TRBJ2-3	.	CASSQELRGTGDTQYF	TGTGCCAGCAGCCAAGAGTTGCGGGGTACGGGTGATACGCAGTATTTT